Presented here are 7 T cell receptor beta chains from one specimen sequenced in a study of blood T cells in healthy people across ages. The authors ran a second PCR of 7 to 11 cycles using a sample-barcoded 5' primer and a J-beta primer mix. TCRdb reprocessed the 5' RACE reads via MiXCR and lists one record per CDR3 protein. In the table there are about 1.5 million distinct CDR3 sequences, less than 45% of which are singletons. The sequenced sample was blood. The receptors originated from a woman aged 18-35 years in good health.

A few counts support this clonotype. The chain carries TRBV27 and TRBJ2-3; 9 bases line up with TRBD2. Germline trimming cut 5 bases from V and 2 bases from J; bases unmatched to any gene: 14. This CDR3 has 18 amino acids. Germline V gene sequence: CDR1 MNHEY, CDR2 SMNVEV (reference sequence). CDR3 bases: TGTGCCAGCAGTCCACTGCGCGGGAGGGCCCGGGTCACAGATACGCAGTATTTT. Its translation: CASSPLRGRARVTDTQYF.

The sample holds one count of this clonotype. The chain has TRBV29-1 and TRBJ2-7; D gene unclear. The end of the DNA fits TRBJ2-5 better, so the J call may be wrong. The CDR3 consists of 12 residues. CDR1 SQVTM and CDR2 ANQGSEA come from the germline V gene. The CDR3 DNA follows: TGCAGCGTTGTCTCCCGACTAGAGACCCAGTACTTC. Translating gives CSVVSRLETQYF.

The V call is TRBV7-9, the J call TRBJ2-3; maybe TRBD1 (5 bases). With 1 base removed from V and 5 bases from J, the gap between germline ends came to 19 bases. Per the germline V gene, CDR1 is SEHNR and CDR2 is FQNEAQ (reference sequence). This CDR3 is 17 amino acids long. DNA for the CDR3: TGTGCCAGCAGCTTAGATCGGCGAGCAGGGATAGTAGATACGCAGTATTTT. Its protein product is CASSLDRRAGIVDTQYF.

This rearrangement joins TRBV15 to TRBJ1-2; a possible D gene is TRBD1 (6 bases). V was shortened by 1 base and J by 6 bases, with 9 bases between the two germline ends. This CDR3 is 13 amino acids long. CDR1 is LNHNV and CDR2 is YYDKDF in the germline V gene (reference sequence). The CDR3 region has the DNA TGTGCCACCAGCAGAGCAGGGGTGGATGGCTACACCTTC. It encodes CATSRAGVDGYTF.

The rearrangement joins TRBV24-1 to TRBJ2-5; D is uncertain. Per germline, CDR1 KGHDR and CDR2 SFDVKD. The CDR3 consists of 15 residues. Deletions cut 5 bases from V and 2 bases from J, with 14 bases between. CDR3: CATSVSTQIQETQYF. The DNA of the CDR3 is TGTGCCACCAGTGTCTCGACCCAAATACAAGAGACCCAGTACTTC.

This clonotype was counted a few times. The J gene is TRBJ2-7, the V gene TRBV5-1; the D gene is possibly TRBD1 (6 bases). CDR3 size: 13 residues. Trimming cost V 4 bases and J 3 bases, with 11 bases left between them. Germline V gives CDR1 SGHRS, CDR2 YFSETQ. The CDR3 loop is CASSGGQLYEQYF. CDR3 DNA: TGCGCCAGCAGCGGGGGCCAACTCTACGAGCAGTACTTC.

The chain carries TRBV6-1 and TRBJ2-2; no clear D. Per the germline V gene, CDR1 is MNHNS and CDR2 is SASEGT. Trimming shortened V by 6 bases and J by 1 base, and 12 bases separated the two germline ends. The CDR3 runs 15 residues. This chain's CDR3 is CASRGSRLNTGELFF. Here the CDR3 DNA reads TGTGCCAGCAGAGGTTCACGCTTGAACACCGGGGAGCTGTTTTTT.